One and the same sample provided the 13 T cell receptor beta chains below, sequenced in a study of regulatory T cells in long-lasting Graves disease. Time point described: newly diagnosed GD, antithyroid drugs for less than 3 months. RNA from PBMCs was the source of the TCR library. Both iRepertoire HTBI primers and Arm-PCR of CDR3 regions were used to build the TCR beta libraries. TCRdb recomputed calls from the multiplex PCR reads with MiXCR, one row per CDR3 protein. The table has roughly 360,000 distinct CDR3 sequences, approximately 12% seen once. In addition, the sample was reused for a study of T cells in Graves' hyperthyroidism and ophthalmopathy.

Sample: peripheral blood mononuclear cells (PBMCs), taken at new diagnosis, from a patient treated with antithyroid drugs. The receptor source for this set is a woman aged 18-35 years with Graves disease.

This clonotype was seen at least ten times. The chain combines TRBV15 with TRBJ2-7; 13 bases are a match to TRBD2. Germline loops: CDR1 LNHNV, CDR2 YYDKDF (reference sequence). The V and J ends lost 6 bases and 3 bases, in that order; junction bases with no gene match: 8. The CDR3 length is 16 residues. The CDR3 DNA is TGTGCCACCAGTCGGAAACTAGCGGGAGGGGTCTACGAGCAGTACTTC. Translating gives CATSRKLAGGVYEQYF.

This clonotype was seen many times. The CDR3 loop reads CASGLGGAIEQFF. The CDR3 DNA is TGTGCCAGCGGCCTAGGGGGGGCGATTGAGCAGTTCTTC. This chain links TRBV12-3 or TRBV12-4 with TRBJ2-1, with D perhaps TRBD2 (7 bases). Trimming stripped 8 bases from V and 9 bases from J, with 17 bases between. CDR3 length: 13 amino acids.

In this sample, this clonotype turned up many times. The chain recombines TRBV28 with TRBJ2-7, with TRBD2 identical over 9 bases. The junction had 4 bases not matched to a gene; V was cut back by 8 bases and J by 2 bases. The CDR3 totals 13 residues. The germline V gene encodes CDR1 MDHEN and CDR2 SYDVKM. CDR3 sequence reads: CASRLAGPYEQYF. In DNA, the CDR3 is TGTGCCAGCCGCCTAGCGGGACCCTACGAGCAGTACTTC.

The chain couples TRBV4-3 to TRBJ2-5; D gene uncertain. V was pared by 0 bases and J by 8 bases, with 16 bases between. The CDR3 sequence is 15 residues long. Germline V gene lookup returns CDR1 LGHNA and CDR2 YSLEER. In DNA, the CDR3 is TGCGCCAGCAGCCAAGATTATTCACGGGCGGACACCCAGTACTTC. This codes for CASSQDYSRADTQYF.

This clonotype has a count of ten or more. The chain recombines TRBV19 with TRBJ2-1; D not certain. Germline CDR1 is LNHDA and CDR2 is SQIVND (reference sequence). This CDR3 is built from 13 residues. Trimming shortened V by 3 bases and J by 7 bases, and 10 bases separated the two germline ends. Written as DNA, the CDR3 is TGTGCCAGTAGTATGAACGAATTTAATGAGCAGTTCTTC. Protein product: CASSMNEFNEQFF.

This clonotype came up many times. This chain connects TRBV28 to TRBJ1-4, with 9 bases aligning to TRBD1. V shed 5 bases, J shed 5 bases, and the junction held 6 bases outside the gene matches. CDR3 length: 15 amino acids. Looked up from germline, CDR1 is MDHEN and CDR2 is SYDVKM. This CDR3 is CASSRDRAPNEKLFF. The CDR3 DNA follows: TGTGCCAGCAGTCGGGACAGGGCCCCCAATGAAAAACTGTTTTTT.

This clonotype was seen ten or more times. The chain carries TRBV4-3 and TRBJ2-3; 7 nucleotides agree with TRBD2. CDR1 is LGHNA and CDR2 is YSLEER in the germline V gene. Trimming took 0 bases from V and 11 from J; bases not matched to a gene: 11. The CDR3 spans 15 residues. CDR3 sequence reads: CASSQEREGLPGQYF. The CDR3 coding sequence is TGCGCCAGCAGCCAAGAAAGGGAGGGCCTCCCAGGGCAGTATTTT.

This clonotype showed up many times. The rearrangement uses TRBV6-2 or TRBV6-3 and TRBJ1-6; no reliable D call. This CDR3 is 19 amino acids long. V was trimmed by 5 bases and J by 0 bases, leaving 20 bases between them. Germline assignment: CDR1 MNHEY and CDR2 SVGEGT. CDR3: CASSISGRQASSYNSPLHF. In DNA, the CDR3 is TGTGCCAGCAGTATCTCCGGGAGGCAAGCGAGCTCCTATAATTCACCCCTCCACTTT.

A few counts support this clonotype. The CDR3 protein is CASSYSIAFETRYNEQFF. The CDR3 DNA reads TGTGCCAGCAGTTACTCGATTGCGTTTGAAACTCGCTACAATGAGCAGTTCTTC. The V gene is TRBV6-2 or TRBV6-3, the J gene TRBJ2-1; unclear D gene. This CDR3 is built from 18 residues. Germline V gene data show CDR1 as MNHEY and CDR2 as SVGEGT. Deletions cut 0 bases from V and 3 bases from J, with 18 bases between.

This clonotype was recorded at least ten times. This chain connects TRBV27 to TRBJ1-1; 7 positions match TRBD1. Per germline, CDR1 MNHEY and CDR2 SMNVEV (reference sequence). The trim removed 8 bases at V and 8 bases at J, leaving 20 bases unmatched. The CDR3 is 16 residues long. DNA of the CDR3: TGTGCCAGCGGACTACAGGGGACGGCCTATTCGACCGAAGCTTTCTTT. This gives the protein CASGLQGTAYSTEAFF.

This clonotype was seen at least ten times. The chain is built from TRBV7-9 and TRBJ2-7; maybe TRBD1 (6 bases). V was shortened by 1 base and J by 3 bases, with 10 bases between the two germline ends. Germline lookup yields CDR1 SEHNR and CDR2 FQNEAQ (reference sequence). The CDR3 is made up of 14 amino acids. CDR3 DNA: TGTGCCAGCAGCTTAGTTGGCAGGGGCTACGAGCAGTACTTC. Translation: CASSLVGRGYEQYF.

J is TRBJ1-1 and V is TRBV7-8; 9 positions agree with TRBD1. The CDR3 consists of 14 residues. CDR1 is SGHVS and CDR2 is FQNEAQ in the germline V gene. V was pared by 5 bases and J by 11 bases, with 12 bases of the junction left unmatched. CDR3 coding DNA: TGTGCCAGCAGCCAAGATAAAACAGGGGGCGCGGCTTTCTTT. Protein: CASSQDKTGGAAFF. The entire variable domain, with the rest obtained from reference TRBV7-8 and TRBJ1-1, is as follows: GAGVSQSPRYKVAKRGQDVALRCDPISGHVSLFWYQQALGQGPEFLTYFQNEAQLDKSGLPSDRFFAERPEGSVSTLKIQRTQQEDSAVYLCASSQDKTGGAAFFGQGTRLTVV.

The V call is TRBV27, the J call TRBJ1-2; the D is unclear. The CDR3 runs to 16 residues. Between the trimmed V and J ends, which lost 4 bases and 5 bases, there was a span of 20 bases. From germline, CDR1 is MNHEY and CDR2 SMNVEV (reference sequence). CDR3 protein: CASSYPRASLPYGYTF. The CDR3 DNA follows: TGTGCCAGCAGTTATCCCCGGGCCTCCTTACCATATGGCTACACCTTC.